Below are 21 T cell receptor beta chains sequenced from a single sample in a study of blood T cell repertoires in COVID-19. Clones were read by immunoSEQ multiplex PCR, and TCRdb kept only the in-frame ones, dropping some. The data contain roughly 250,000 clones, 70% to 85% of them singletons. The sample comprised peripheral blood. The receptors were sampled from a woman of 80 years or more with acute or convalescent COVID-19.

The rearrangement uses TRBV7-3 and TRBJ2-3, with 13 bases fitting TRBD2. Germline V gene lookup returns CDR1 SGHTA and CDR2 FQGTGA. The trim removed 5 bases at V and 0 bases at J, leaving 2 bases unmatched. This CDR3 spans 16 amino acids. The CDR3 DNA sequence: TGTGCCAGCAGCCAGGGACTAGCGGGGAGCACAGATACGCAGTATTTT. It is translated as CASSQGLAGSTDTQYF.

The chain is built from TRBV29-1 and TRBJ2-5; 9 nucleotides agree with TRBD2. CDR3 length: 14 amino acids. The trim removed 7 bases at V and 5 bases at J, leaving 11 bases unmatched. CDR1 is SQVTM and CDR2 is ANQGSEA in the germline V gene. CDR3 protein: CSAPGAGGSETQYF. The CDR3 region has the DNA TGCAGCGCTCCGGGAGCGGGGGGATCGGAGACCCAGTACTTC.

The gene calls are TRBV18 and TRBJ1-1; TRBD1 might be the D (6 bases). The CDR3 is 12 amino acids. Germline V gives CDR1 KGHSH, CDR2 LQKENI. The ends were cut back, 2 bases at V and 7 bases at J, with 8 bases in the middle. CDR3 sequence reads: CASSPAGVEAFF. CDR3 DNA: TGTGCCAGCTCACCAGCAGGGGTTGAAGCTTTCTTT.

This chain links TRBV6-1 with TRBJ1-1; no clear D. The CDR3 runs 13 residues. V was shortened by 2 bases and J by 7 bases, with 11 bases between the two germline ends. From germline, CDR1 is MNHNS and CDR2 SASEGT. As DNA, the CDR3 is TGTGCCAGCAGTGAACGCCCTCGCGGTGAAGCTTTCTTT. Translating gives CASSERPRGEAFF.

The V gene is TRBV7-9, the J gene TRBJ1-6; 7 bases align to TRBD1. The germline V gene encodes CDR1 SEHNR and CDR2 FQNEAQ (reference sequence). The CDR3 totals 15 residues. V was pared by 5 bases and J by 8 bases, with 9 bases of the junction left unmatched. The CDR3 spells CASSHPWDRYSPLHF. In DNA, the CDR3 is TGTGCCAGCAGCCACCCATGGGACAGATATTCACCCCTCCACTTT.

CDR3 region: CASSLNEGANTEAFF. CDR3 coding DNA: TGTGCCAGCAGCTTAAATGAGGGGGCCAACACTGAAGCTTTCTTT. The gene calls are TRBV7-9 and TRBJ1-1; TRBD1 matches 7 bases. Trimming removed 2 bases from V and 2 bases from J; junction bases left unmatched: 5. Per germline, CDR1 SEHNR and CDR2 FQNEAQ (reference sequence). The CDR3 sequence is 15 residues long.

The rearrangement links TRBV2 to TRBJ1-2, with a possible D match to TRBD1 (6 bases). V was cut by 4 bases and J by 3 bases, with 12 bases left in between. CDR1 and CDR2 (germline): SNHLY, FYNNEI. The CDR3 loop spans 14 amino acids. The CDR3 nucleotides read TGTGCCAGCAGTGGGGGGCAGGGCTACTATGGCTACACCTTC. It specifies CASSGGQGYYGYTF.

This clone was found a few times. The chain employs TRBV5-1 and TRBJ1-5, with 7 bases fitting TRBD1. The CDR3 has 13 residues. The V and J ends lost 2 bases and 5 bases, in that order; junction bases with no gene match: 1. Germline V gives CDR1 SGHRS, CDR2 YFSETQ. CDR3 protein: CASSFRGDQPQHF. The CDR3 DNA reads TGCGCCAGCAGCTTCAGGGGGGATCAGCCCCAGCATTTT.

This clone appeared once. This rearrangement joins TRBV5-4 to TRBJ2-5; tentative D call: TRBD2 (6 bases). The CDR3 totals 13 residues. Per germline, CDR1 SGHNT and CDR2 YYREEE (reference sequence). Trimming left V 3 bases short and J 5 bases short, with 11 bases between. CDR3 in amino acids: CASSYVGRETQYF. Written as DNA, the CDR3 is TGTGCCAGCAGCTATGTAGGGAGGGAGACCCAGTACTTC.

The V and J genes are TRBV5-4 and TRBJ2-1; 9 bases are shared with TRBD2. Germline CDR1 reads SGHNT; CDR2 reads YYREEE (reference sequence). V shed 4 bases and J 3 bases; nucleotides not matched to a gene: 11. This CDR3 comprises 17 residues. The CDR3 reads CASSLVGAGGIYNEQFF. The CDR3 nucleotides read TGTGCCAGCAGCCTGGTGGGTGCGGGGGGGATCTACAATGAGCAGTTCTTC.

The rearrangement uses TRBV13 and TRBJ2-1; D is possibly TRBD1 (6 bases). This CDR3 comprises 16 residues. V lost 3 bases and J 2 bases, leaving 14 bases between the germline ends. Germline V lookup: CDR1 PRHDT, CDR2 FYEKMQ (reference sequence). The CDR3 DNA reads TGTGCCAGCAGCTTGTCAGGGGATATGACCTACAATGAGCAGTTCTTC. Its protein product is CASSLSGDMTYNEQFF.

This clone was counted at least ten times. J is TRBJ1-2 and V is TRBV6-1, with 10 bases aligning to TRBD1. The V gene end was trimmed by 2 bases and the J gene end by 5 bases; junction bases not matched to a gene: 5. The CDR3 sequence is 15 residues long. Per germline, CDR1 MNHNS and CDR2 SASEGT. CDR3 sequence reads: CASSETGTGEYGYTF. The CDR3 region has the DNA TGTGCCAGCAGTGAAACCGGGACAGGGGAATATGGCTACACCTTC.

The J gene is TRBJ2-7, the V gene TRBV11-2; D is possibly TRBD1 (6 bases). This CDR3 comprises 15 residues. Germline V gives CDR1 SGHAT, CDR2 FQNNGV. The V and J ends lost 3 bases and 6 bases respectively, with 18 bases between them. CDR3 sequence reads: CASSLLGAWSGEQYF. In nucleotides, the CDR3 is TGTGCCAGCAGCTTGTTGGGGGCCTGGAGTGGCGAGCAGTACTTC.

The V and J genes are TRBV5-1 and TRBJ1-1, with D tentatively TRBD1 (5 bases). V dropped 0 bases and J dropped 6 bases, with 9 bases sitting between them. This CDR3 spans 13 amino acids. Germline assignment: CDR1 SGHRS and CDR2 YFSETQ. CDR3 sequence (DNA): TGCGCCAGCAGCTTGGTCAGGGACTCTGAAGCTTTCTTT. Protein sequence: CASSLVRDSEAFF.

J is TRBJ2-1 and V is TRBV5-1; TRBD1 aligns across 7 bases. This CDR3 has 16 amino acids. CDR1 and CDR2 from the germline V gene are SGHRS and YFSETQ. The trim removed 4 bases at V and 0 bases at J, leaving 7 bases unmatched. CDR3 DNA sequence: TGCGCCAGCAGCCCCCCTGGGGACAGCTCCTACAATGAGCAGTTCTTC. Translating it yields CASSPPGDSSYNEQFF.

This chain links TRBV7-9 with TRBJ2-2; D may be TRBD1 (6 bases). The CDR3 sequence is 13 residues long. V lost 5 bases, J lost 6 bases, and 10 bases lay in between. Germline CDR1 reads SEHNR; CDR2 reads FQNEAQ (reference sequence). The chain's CDR3 is CASSPGEAGELFF. The CDR3 nucleotides are TGTGCCAGCAGCCCAGGGGAAGCCGGGGAGCTGTTTTTT.

This clone was observed a few times. The chain carries TRBV5-1 and TRBJ1-2; D is ambiguous. CDR1 and CDR2 from the germline V gene are SGHRS and YFSETQ. CDR3 length: 15 amino acids. V was clipped by 4 bases and J by 1 base, with 14 bases between them. In DNA, the CDR3 is TGCGCCAGCAGCCTCTCCGGGAATCTTAACTATGGCTACACCTTC. Protein sequence: CASSLSGNLNYGYTF.

The chain employs TRBV21-1 and TRBJ1-4. TRBV21-1 is noted as a pseudogene. CDR3 size: 17 residues. CDR3 sequence reads: CASSIARFPGANEKLFF. CDR3 in DNA: TGTGCCAGCAGCATTGCCCGTTTCCCCGGGGCTAATGAAAAACTGTTTTTT.

The gene calls are TRBV6-6 and TRBJ2-7, with D maybe TRBD1 (5 bases). V lost 6 bases to trimming and J lost 0 bases, with 18 bases between them. This CDR3 has 16 amino acids. CDR1 is MNHNY, CDR2 SVGAGI, per germline (reference sequence). CDR3 sequence reads: CASRGGPGLSSYEQYF. The CDR3 DNA reads as TGTGCCAGCAGGGGTGGGCCAGGGTTAAGCTCCTACGAGCAGTACTTC.

V is TRBV11-2 and J is TRBJ2-7, with 11 positions matching TRBD1. Germline assignment: CDR1 SGHAT and CDR2 FQNNGV. There are 15 residues in the CDR3. V lost 5 bases, J lost 1 base, and 4 bases stayed unmatched. For the CDR3, the DNA is TGTGCCAGCAGCCCAGGGACAGGGGGGTCCTACGAGCAGTACTTC. Translating it yields CASSPGTGGSYEQYF. The whole variable domain, filled in from reference TRBV11-2 and TRBJ2-7, reads EAGVAQSPRYKIIEKRQSVAFWCNPISGHATLYWYQQILGQGPKLLIQFQNNGVVDDSQLPKDRFSAERLKGVDSTLKIQPAKLEDSAVYLCASSPGTGGSYEQYFGPGTRLTVT.

This chain connects TRBV7-3 to TRBJ2-5; possible D gene TRBD1, 6 bases. The CDR3 sequence is 13 residues long. Germline V lookup: CDR1 SGHTA, CDR2 FQGTGA. The V and J ends lost 5 bases and 6 bases respectively, with 13 bases between them. CDR3 amino acids: CASSQTQGKTQYF. In DNA form, the CDR3 reads TGTGCCAGCAGCCAAACGCAGGGGAAGACCCAGTACTTC.